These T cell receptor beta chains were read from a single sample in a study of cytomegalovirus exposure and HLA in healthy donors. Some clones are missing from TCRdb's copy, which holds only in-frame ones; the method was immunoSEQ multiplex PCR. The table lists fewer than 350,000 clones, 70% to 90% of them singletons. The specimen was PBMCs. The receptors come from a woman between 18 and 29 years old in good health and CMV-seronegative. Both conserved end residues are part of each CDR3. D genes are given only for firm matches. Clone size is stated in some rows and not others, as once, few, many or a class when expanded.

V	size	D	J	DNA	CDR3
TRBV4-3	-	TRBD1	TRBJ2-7	TGCGCCAGCAGCCAAGAGTCGGGGACAGGGCTCTACGAGCAGTACTTC	CASSQESGTGLYEQYF
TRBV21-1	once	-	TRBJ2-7	TGTGCCAGCAATTCCGGGACAGGTTCCTACGAGCAGTACTTC	CASNSGTGSYEQYF
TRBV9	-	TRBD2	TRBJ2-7	TGTGCCAGCAGCGCGGAGGGACTAGCGGGCCCCTACGAGCAGTACTTC	CASSAEGLAGPYEQYF
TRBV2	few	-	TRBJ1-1	TGTGCCAGCAGTAAGGGGCCGAAGAACACTGAAGCTTTCTTT	CASSKGPKNTEAFF
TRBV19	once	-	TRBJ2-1	TGTGCCAGTAGTATGGGCGGGATAACGACCAGCTCCTACAATGAGCAGTTCTTC	CASSMGGITTSSYNEQFF
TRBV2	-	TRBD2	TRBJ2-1	TGTGCCAGCACGGAGGGGCGGGAGAACGGTCATGAGCAGTTCTTC	CASTEGRENGHEQFF
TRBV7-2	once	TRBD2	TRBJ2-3	TGTGCCAGCAGCGCTGGGACTAGGCCCGATACGCAGTATTTT	CASSAGTRPDTQYF
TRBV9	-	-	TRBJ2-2	TGTGCCAGCGGCGGCGGGACCACCGGGGAGCTGTTTTTT	CASGGGTTGELFF
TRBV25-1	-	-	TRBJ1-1	TGTGCCAGCAGTGAATTCGAAAACCCAGGGAACACTGAAGCTTTCTTT	CASSEFENPGNTEAFF
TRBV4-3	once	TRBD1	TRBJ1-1	TGCGCCAGCAGCCAAGGGACAGGCGTGAACACTGAAGCTTTCTTT	CASSQGTGVNTEAFF